A selection of T cell receptor beta chains follows, all from one sample in a study of sequential checkpoint blockade in melanoma. Profiling relied on immunoSEQ multiplex PCR, and the TCRdb table lists in-frame clones only, not all of them. The repertoire holds around 10,000 clones, about 26% seen once, with 20% to 25% in the top ten. The material sequenced was tumor tissue (inferred from file names), taken from a patient given nivolumab and ipilimumab in sequence. The receptors come from a human donor with melanoma. The CDR3 runs from the conserved cysteine through the conserved F or W. The D gene is left open where the match is weak. Where a row states a size, it is once, few, many or the class of an expanded clone; other rows omit it.

TRBV10-2	TRBJ2-3	few	NA	CASSESGGRADTQYF	TGCGCCAGCAGTGAGTCGGGGGGTAGGGCAGATACGCAGTATTTT
TRBV12-5	TRBJ2-3	few	NA	CASKLREETDTQYF	TGTGCCAGCAAACTAAGGGAGGAAACAGATACGCAGTATTTT
TRBV18	TRBJ2-7	NA	TRBD2	CASSPSPGLEYEQYF	TGTGCCAGCTCACCGAGCCCGGGACTAGAATACGAGCAGTACTTC
TRBV11-3	TRBJ2-1	medium-sized	NA	CASSLGLRGGEQFF	TGTGCCAGCAGCTTAGGTCTCAGGGGTGGTGAGCAGTTCTTC
TRBV6-4	TRBJ2-1	NA	NA	CASSGTRKQFF	TGTGCCAGCAGTGGGACACGCAAGCAGTTCTTC
TRBV2	TRBJ1-5	few	NA	CASGREGNQPQHF	TGTGCCAGCGGCAGGGAGGGCAATCAGCCCCAGCATTTT
TRBV5-1	TRBJ1-2	NA	NA	CASSWGGSSAGVNYGYTF	TGCGCCAGCAGCTGGGGAGGATCCTCCGCGGGGGTTAACTATGGCTACACCTTC
TRBV11-3	TRBJ1-2	many	TRBD1	CASSTNRGLSGNYGYTF	TGTGCCAGCAGTACCAACAGGGGGCTGTCTGGAAACTATGGCTACACCTTC
TRBV14	TRBJ1-1	NA	NA	CASSHHGEGSRDNTEAFF	TGTGCCAGCAGCCACCACGGTGAGGGATCGAGGGATAACACTGAAGCTTTCTTT
TRBV9	TRBJ1-1	many	NA	CASSADRMNTEAFF	TGTGCCAGCAGCGCGGACAGAATGAACACTGAAGCTTTCTTT
TRBV6-8	TRBJ1-2	many	TRBD1	CASNGQGDGYGYTF	TGTGCCAGCAACGGACAGGGTGATGGCTATGGCTACACCTTC
TRBV11-1	TRBJ1-4	NA	NA	CASSLEAENEKLFF	TGTGCCAGCAGCTTGGAGGCCGAGAATGAAAAACTGTTTTTT
TRBV11-3	TRBJ1-1	NA	TRBD1	CASSLEGQDRHGAFF	TGTGCCAGCAGCTTAGAGGGACAGGATCGGCATGGTGCTTTCTTT
TRBV11-3	TRBJ2-5	few	NA	CASSLGTQRETQYF	TGTGCCAGCAGCTTAGGGACCCAGAGGGAGACCCAGTACTTC
TRBV9	TRBJ1-1	few	NA	CASSALQGGDTEAFF	TGTGCCAGCAGCGCTTTACAGGGTGGAGACACTGAAGCTTTCTTT
TRBV11-3	TRBJ1-2	NA	NA	CASSPSAGPSYGYTF	TGTGCCAGCAGCCCTAGTGCCGGGCCGTCCTATGGCTACACCTTC
TRBV6-8	TRBJ2-3	few	NA	CASSSPTTDTQYF	TGTGCCAGCAGTTCCCCGACGACAGATACGCAGTATTTT
TRBV28	TRBJ1-4	medium-sized	NA	CASKWRTNEKLFF	TGTGCCAGCAAATGGCGAACTAATGAAAAACTGTTTTTT
TRBV19	TRBJ1-1	NA	NA	CASTRGRNTEAFF	TGTGCCAGTACCAGGGGACGGAACACTGAAGCTTTCTTT
TRBV6-8	TRBJ2-1	NA	NA	CASSYSSGGYEQFF	TGTGCCAGCAGTTACTCCTCGGGGGGCTATGAGCAGTTCTTC
TRBV5-1	TRBJ2-3	NA	NA	CASSLRGDTGDTQYF	TGCGCCAGCAGCTTACGAGGGGACACAGGGGATACGCAGTATTTT
TRBV15	TRBJ1-5	once	NA	CATTDFGEPNQPQHF	TGTGCCACTACCGATTTTGGGGAACCCAATCAGCCCCAGCATTTT
TRBV11-1	TRBJ2-3	NA	NA	CASSFSGPSTDTQYF	TGTGCCAGCAGCTTTAGCGGACCAAGCACAGATACGCAGTATTTT
TRBV6-8	TRBJ1-6	few	NA	CASSVWSQGGSPLHF	TGTGCCAGCAGTGTTTGGTCCCAAGGGGGTTCACCCCTCCACTTT
TRBV5-1	TRBJ2-3	NA	NA	CASNEDGGTDTQYF	TGCGCCAGCAACGAAGACGGGGGCACAGATACGCAGTATTTT
TRBV28	TRBJ2-1	NA	TRBD1	CASSLPQGAREQFF	TGTGCCAGCAGTCTCCCCCAGGGGGCGCGTGAGCAGTTCTTC
TRBV4-1	TRBJ2-2	NA	NA	CASSLPERAGELFF	TGCGCCAGCAGCCTTCCTGAACGGGCCGGGGAGCTGTTTTTT
TRBV6-8	TRBJ1-1	NA	NA	CASRRRSHLNTEAFF	TGTGCCAGCAGGCGACGTTCACACTTGAACACTGAAGCTTTCTTT
TRBV5-1	TRBJ2-3	NA	TRBD2	CASKSGGPTDTQYF	TGCGCCAGCAAGAGCGGGGGCCCTACAGATACGCAGTATTTT
TRBV5-1	TRBJ2-2	few	NA	CASSSGQLNTGELFF	TGCGCCAGCAGCTCGGGACAATTGAACACCGGGGAGCTGTTTTTT
TRBV18	TRBJ2-7	NA	NA	CASSPGTSGLEQYF	TGTGCCAGCTCACCGGGGACATCAGGGCTCGAGCAGTACTTC
TRBV11-3	TRBJ2-6	many	NA	CASSHAGSGANVLTF	TGTGCCAGCAGCCACGCTGGATCCGGGGCCAACGTCCTGACTTTC
TRBV18	TRBJ1-2	NA	TRBD1	CASSPQTGNNYGYTF	TGTGCCAGCTCACCTCAGACAGGGAATAACTATGGCTACACCTTC
TRBV6-8	TRBJ2-6	few	TRBD1	CASTYQTGTGTSGANVLTF	TGTGCCAGCACTTACCAAACCGGGACAGGGACCTCTGGGGCCAACGTCCTGACTTTC
TRBV11-3	TRBJ2-1	few	NA	CASSPTLEMSGEQFF	TGTGCCAGCAGCCCCACCCTGGAGATGAGCGGAGAGCAGTTCTTC
TRBV29-1	TRBJ2-3	NA	TRBD1	CSVEGQGYTDTQYF	TGCAGCGTTGAGGGACAGGGATACACAGATACGCAGTATTTT
TRBV6-8	TRBJ1-1	NA	NA	CASSPRTQNTEAFF	TGTGCCAGCAGTCCCCGGACACAGAACACTGAAGCTTTCTTT
TRBV10-2	TRBJ1-1	NA	TRBD1	CASSRDRNTEAFF	TGCGCCAGCAGTAGGGACAGGAACACTGAAGCTTTCTTT
TRBV11-3	TRBJ1-2	many	TRBD1	CASSTGQGRGGYTF	TGTGCCAGCAGCACGGGACAGGGGAGAGGCGGCTACACCTTC
TRBV6-8	TRBJ2-1	large	NA	CASSTDPYNEQFF	TGTGCCAGCAGTACCGATCCTTACAATGAGCAGTTCTTC
TRBV7-1	TRBJ2-5	few	TRBD2	CASRGGAGETQYF	TGTGCCAGCCGCGGGGGGGCTGGAGAGACCCAGTACTTC